This record looks at one T cell receptor (beta chain) sequence and its context. What it binds is not known. This entry is derived from a study of cytomegalovirus exposure and HLA in healthy donors. General study findings and limits: Rare TCR sequences predominated, though certain public TCRs were found in many donors.

PCR amplification relied on 60 Vbeta primers (plus 13 Jbeta primers). Clones were sequenced by immunoSEQ multiplex PCR, and TCRdb holds only the in-frame ones, with some missing. This table has roughly 130,000 clones, 6.5% to 9.5% appearing once. Per germline, CDR1 MNHNY and CDR2 SVGAGI (reference sequence). V gave up 7 bases and J gave up 3 bases, with 8 bases separating them. The CDR3 runs 12 residues. The specimen sequenced was PBMCs. This receptor was identified in a man in his forties or fifties in good health and CMV-seronegative. This chain links TRBV6-6 with TRBJ2-3; D gene unclear. Written as DNA, the CDR3 is TGTGCCAGCATGAAGGAGACAGATACGCAGTATTTT. Translated, it gives CASMKETDTQYF.